This is a list of T cell receptor beta chains from one sample in a study of early T cells in non-severe SARS-CoV-2 infection. TCRdb ran MiXCR on the 5' RACE reads and lists one entry per CDR3 protein. Of about 60,000 distinct CDR3 sequences in the sample, roughly 5.3% were seen once. The source material was whole blood. These receptors were taken from an adult who was a healthcare worker with PCR-confirmed SARS-CoV-2 infection or an uninfected control (not recorded which). CDR3s include the opening cysteine and the closing phenylalanine or tryptophan. The order of the fields is CDR3 protein, CDR3 DNA, D gene, V gene, clone size, J gene. D genes are given only for firm matches. Rows may omit the clone size; those that give it use once, few, many or a size class.

CASRVDRVEKLFF | TGTGCCAGCAGGGTAGACAGGGTTGAAAAACTGTTTTTT | TRBD1 | TRBV2 | - | TRBJ1-4
CASSLIPAATEAFF | TGTGCCAGCAGCTTAATCCCGGCCGCCACTGAAGCTTTCTTT | - | TRBV11-2 | many | TRBJ1-1
CASRMTALNTEAFF | TGTGCCAGCAGGATGACAGCCTTGAACACTGAAGCTTTCTTT | - | TRBV6-4 | many | TRBJ1-1
CASSVGRNNQPQHF | TGTGCCAGCAGTGTGGGGCGGAACAATCAGCCCCAGCATTTT | - | TRBV2 | many | TRBJ1-5
CASRLSSYNEQFF | TGTGCCAGTCGTCTTAGCTCCTACAATGAGCAGTTCTTC | - | TRBV2 | many | TRBJ2-1
CASSHQNQQYF | TGTGCCAGCAGCCATCAGAACCAGCAGTACTTC | - | TRBV3-1 | many | TRBJ2-7
CACDYGYTF | TGTGCCTGCGACTATGGCTACACCTTC | - | TRBV30 | few | TRBJ1-2
CASRLGQGQREQYF | TGTGCCAGCAGATTGGGACAGGGGCAGAGGGAGCAGTACTTC | TRBD1 | TRBV7-9 | - | TRBJ2-7
CASSPISQGTQYF | TGTGCCAGCAGCCCGATAAGTCAAGGGACCCAGTACTTC | - | TRBV7-2 | - | TRBJ2-5
CSSSIGTRTDTQYF | TGCAGCTCCTCGATCGGGACTCGCACAGATACGCAGTATTTT | - | TRBV29-1 | many | TRBJ2-3
CASSFGSGNQPQHF | TGTGCCAGCAGCTTCGGCTCGGGCAATCAGCCCCAGCATTTT | - | TRBV7-9 | many | TRBJ1-5
CASSRSGENTEAFF | TGCGCCAGCAGCCGCAGCGGGGAGAACACTGAAGCTTTCTTT | - | TRBV5-1 | many | TRBJ1-1
CASNTDPRAEQYF | TGTGCCAGCAACACCGATCCCCGGGCTGAGCAGTACTTC | - | TRBV7-2 | many | TRBJ2-7
CASSSRGHGYGYTF | TGTGCCAGCAGCTCCAGGGGGCACGGCTATGGCTACACCTTC | TRBD1 | TRBV5-5 | - | TRBJ1-2
CASSTRDSYGYTF | TGTGCCAGTAGTACCCGGGACAGTTATGGCTACACCTTC | TRBD1 | TRBV19 | - | TRBJ1-2
CAWSVPPGGVGYTF | TGTGCCTGGAGTGTACCACCAGGGGGCGTTGGCTACACCTTC | TRBD1 | TRBV30 | few | TRBJ1-2
CASSAGQNNSPLHF | TGCGCCAGCAGCGCAGGACAGAATAATTCACCCCTCCACTTT | - | TRBV5-1 | many | TRBJ1-6
CASSSPQGGLVKGNTIYF | TGTGCCAGCAGCTCACCCCAGGGGGGCCTGGTGAAGGGAAACACCATATATTTT | TRBD1 | TRBV7-9 | few | TRBJ1-3
CSARGPLNTGELFF | TGCAGTGCTAGAGGGCCTCTGAACACCGGGGAGCTGTTTTTT | - | TRBV20-1 | many | TRBJ2-2
CASSQDHSGGTSNEQFF | TGCGCCAGCAGCCAAGATCACAGCGGGGGGACCTCCAATGAGCAGTTCTTC | TRBD2 | TRBV4-1 | many | TRBJ2-1
CASSVDRASSPLHF | TGCGCCAGCAGCGTGGACAGGGCAAGCTCACCCCTCCACTTT | TRBD1 | TRBV5-1 | many | TRBJ1-6
CASSVGRKAFF | TGTGCCAGCAGTGTGGGTAGAAAAGCTTTCTTT | - | TRBV25-1 | many | TRBJ1-1
CATSTGDEQYF | TGTGCCACCTCTACTGGGGACGAGCAGTACTTC | - | TRBV7-9 | many | TRBJ2-7
CSARARGNTGELFF | TGCAGTGCTAGGGCTCGAGGGAACACCGGGGAGCTGTTTTTT | - | TRBV20-1 | many | TRBJ2-2
CASTGMGNYGYTF | TGCGCCAGTACCGGGATGGGGAACTATGGCTACACCTTC | - | TRBV10-2 | many | TRBJ1-2
CSVTLIAGPSYEQYF | TGCAGCGTTACCCTGATAGCAGGGCCATCCTACGAGCAGTACTTC | - | TRBV29-1 | - | TRBJ2-7
CASSLGMGADEQYF | TGTGCCAGCAGCTTAGGGATGGGGGCAGACGAGCAGTACTTC | - | TRBV7-9 | many | TRBJ2-7
CASSLLAAGEAFF | TGTGCCAGCAGTTTATTGGCGGCTGGCGAGGCTTTCTTT | - | TRBV12-3/TRBV12-4 | - | TRBJ1-1
CATRAQGALEQFF | TGTGCCACCAGGGCGCAGGGGGCCCTTGAGCAGTTCTTC | TRBD1 | TRBV24-1 | many | TRBJ2-1
CSAHKAGQGIEQFF | TGCAGTGCCCACAAGGCGGGACAGGGGATTGAGCAGTTCTTC | TRBD1 | TRBV20-1 | few | TRBJ2-1
CASSSTSGASGGAEKTQYF | TGTGCCAGCAGCTCTACCAGTGGGGCTAGCGGGGGGGCCGAAAAGACCCAGTACTTC | TRBD2 | TRBV7-2 | many | TRBJ2-5
CASSFRATYNEQFF | TGTGCCAGCAGCTTCCGGGCCACGTACAATGAGCAGTTCTTC | - | TRBV9 | many | TRBJ2-1
CASNLAGGSYEQYF | TGTGCCAGCAACTTAGCGGGGGGCTCCTACGAGCAGTACTTC | TRBD2 | TRBV9 | few | TRBJ2-7
CAQGRLGDYEQYF | TGTGCCCAGGGCCGACTAGGAGACTACGAGCAGTACTTC | - | TRBV30 | many | TRBJ2-7
CASSGPGSGSSYNEQFF | TGTGCCAGCAGTGGACCCGGTAGCGGAAGCTCCTACAATGAGCAGTTCTTC | - | TRBV6-1 | few | TRBJ2-1
CASSPTGLITDTQYF | TGTGCCAGCAGCCCGACGGGACTAATAACAGATACGCAGTATTTT | TRBD2 | TRBV7-3 | many | TRBJ2-3
CAWSPRAGELFF | TGTGCCTGGAGCCCACGAGCCGGGGAGCTGTTTTTT | - | TRBV30 | - | TRBJ2-2
CASSPGGASYGYTF | TGCGCCAGCAGCCCAGGGGGGGCCAGCTATGGCTACACCTTC | TRBD1 | TRBV5-1 | - | TRBJ1-2
CASSQNSLAKNIQYF | TGCGCCAGCAGCCAGAACAGTCTAGCCAAAAACATTCAGTACTTC | - | TRBV5-1 | - | TRBJ2-4
CASSPQRSGEQYF | TGTGCCAGCAGTCCTCAGCGATCCGGGGAGCAGTACTTC | - | TRBV12-3/TRBV12-4 | - | TRBJ2-7
CASSPRRVGTEAFF | TGTGCCAGCAGTCCCCGGAGGGTCGGAACTGAAGCTTTCTTT | - | TRBV12-3/TRBV12-4 | many | TRBJ1-1
CSVGLAGGRETQYF | TGCAGCGTCGGACTAGCGGGAGGGCGAGAGACCCAGTACTTC | TRBD2 | TRBV29-1 | few | TRBJ2-5
CASSLYSSTGTEAFF | TGCGCCAGCAGCTTGTACTCCTCAACGGGGACTGAAGCTTTCTTT | - | TRBV5-1 | many | TRBJ1-1
CASTGNSVREQYF | TGTGCCAGCACTGGGAATAGCGTAAGGGAGCAGTACTTC | - | TRBV28 | many | TRBJ2-7
CASTRGDGITEAFF | TGTGCCAGCACCCGAGGGGACGGGATCACTGAAGCTTTCTTT | - | TRBV13 | - | TRBJ1-1
CASRAGLEGSQPQHF | TGCGCCAGCAGAGCCGGACTTGAAGGAAGTCAGCCCCAGCATTTT | - | TRBV5-1 | many | TRBJ1-5
CASSLGRDGKAVGYTF | TGTGCCAGCAGCCTAGGTCGGGACGGTAAGGCGGTCGGCTACACCTTC | - | TRBV3-1 | few | TRBJ1-2
CASSQQGTNEKLFF | TGTGCCAGCAGCCAACAGGGGACTAATGAAAAACTGTTTTTT | - | TRBV4-2 | few | TRBJ1-4
CAWSPGPLLPNEQFF | TGTGCCTGGAGCCCGGGACCACTCCTCCCCAATGAGCAGTTCTTC | - | TRBV30 | few | TRBJ2-1
CASSYTSGRGEQFF | TGTGCCAGCAGTTACACTAGCGGGAGAGGTGAGCAGTTCTTC | TRBD2 | TRBV6-5 | many | TRBJ2-1
CASSFPASDTQYF | TGTGCCAGCAGCTTCCCAGCATCAGATACGCAGTATTTT | - | TRBV7-8 | many | TRBJ2-3
CSVAGTSGFSSYNEQFF | TGCAGCGTTGCCGGGACTAGCGGGTTTAGCTCCTACAATGAGCAGTTCTTC | TRBD2 | TRBV29-1 | many | TRBJ2-1